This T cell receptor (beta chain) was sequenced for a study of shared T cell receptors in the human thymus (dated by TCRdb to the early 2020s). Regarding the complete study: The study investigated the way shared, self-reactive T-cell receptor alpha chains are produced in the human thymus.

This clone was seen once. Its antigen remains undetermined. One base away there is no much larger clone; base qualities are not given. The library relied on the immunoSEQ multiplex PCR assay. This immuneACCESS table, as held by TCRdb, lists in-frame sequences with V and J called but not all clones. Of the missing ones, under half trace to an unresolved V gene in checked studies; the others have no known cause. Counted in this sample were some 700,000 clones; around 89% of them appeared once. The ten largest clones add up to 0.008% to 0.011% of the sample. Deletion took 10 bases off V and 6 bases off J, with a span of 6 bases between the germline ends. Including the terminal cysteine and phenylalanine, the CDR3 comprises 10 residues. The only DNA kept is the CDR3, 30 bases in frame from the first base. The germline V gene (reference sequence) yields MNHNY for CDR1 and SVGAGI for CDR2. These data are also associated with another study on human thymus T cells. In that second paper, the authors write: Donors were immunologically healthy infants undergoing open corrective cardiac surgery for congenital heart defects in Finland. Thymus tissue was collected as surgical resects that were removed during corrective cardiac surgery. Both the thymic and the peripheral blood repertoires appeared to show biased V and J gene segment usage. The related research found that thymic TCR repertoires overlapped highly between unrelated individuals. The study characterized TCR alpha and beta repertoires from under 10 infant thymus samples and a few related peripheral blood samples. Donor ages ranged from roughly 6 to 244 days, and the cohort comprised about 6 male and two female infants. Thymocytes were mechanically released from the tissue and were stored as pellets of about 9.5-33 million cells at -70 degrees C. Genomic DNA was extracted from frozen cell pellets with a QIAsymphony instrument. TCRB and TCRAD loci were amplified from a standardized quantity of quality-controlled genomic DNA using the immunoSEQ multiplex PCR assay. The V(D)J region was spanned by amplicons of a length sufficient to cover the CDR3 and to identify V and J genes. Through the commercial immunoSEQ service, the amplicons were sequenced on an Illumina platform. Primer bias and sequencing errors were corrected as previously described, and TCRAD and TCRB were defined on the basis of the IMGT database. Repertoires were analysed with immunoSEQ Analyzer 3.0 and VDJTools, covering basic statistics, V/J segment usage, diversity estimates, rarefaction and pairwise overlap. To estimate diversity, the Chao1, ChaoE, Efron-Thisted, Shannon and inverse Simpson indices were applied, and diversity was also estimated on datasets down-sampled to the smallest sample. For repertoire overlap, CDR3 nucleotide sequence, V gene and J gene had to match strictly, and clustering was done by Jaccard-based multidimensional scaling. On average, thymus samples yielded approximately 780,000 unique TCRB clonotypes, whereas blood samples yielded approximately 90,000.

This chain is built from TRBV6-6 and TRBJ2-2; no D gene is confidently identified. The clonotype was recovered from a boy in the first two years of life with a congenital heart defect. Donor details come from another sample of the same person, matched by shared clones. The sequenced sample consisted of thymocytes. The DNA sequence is TGTGCCATGGGCGCCGGGGAGCTGTTTTTT. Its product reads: CAMGAGELFF.